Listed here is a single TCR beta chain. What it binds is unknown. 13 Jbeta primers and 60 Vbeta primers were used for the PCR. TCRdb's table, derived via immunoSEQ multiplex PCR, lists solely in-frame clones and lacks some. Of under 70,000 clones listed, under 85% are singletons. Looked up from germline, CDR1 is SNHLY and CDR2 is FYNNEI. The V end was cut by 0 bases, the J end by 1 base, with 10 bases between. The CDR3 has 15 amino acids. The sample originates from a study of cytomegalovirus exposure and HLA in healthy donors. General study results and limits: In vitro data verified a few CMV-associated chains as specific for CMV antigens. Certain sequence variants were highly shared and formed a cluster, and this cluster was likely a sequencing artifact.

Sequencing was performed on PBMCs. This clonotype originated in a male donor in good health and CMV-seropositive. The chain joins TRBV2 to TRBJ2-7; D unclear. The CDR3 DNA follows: TGTGCCAGCAGTGAAGCGCGAGAACCGTCCTACGAGCAGTACTTC. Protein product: CASSEAREPSYEQYF.